Below, 16 T cell receptor beta chains from the same sample are listed, as sequenced in a study of T cell responses to AZD1222 COVID-19 vaccine. TCRdb's table, derived via immunoSEQ multiplex PCR, lists solely in-frame clones and lacks some. The sample holds 110,000 to 150,000 clones, 85% to 95% seen once. This sample comprised peripheral blood, obtained after recovery from COVID-19. The receptors were gathered from an adult who had recovered from COVID-19.

The V call is TRBV27, the J call TRBJ2-1; 11 nucleotides agree with TRBD2. Germline-derived CDR1 and CDR2 are MNHEY and SMNVEV (reference sequence). The CDR3 length is 16 residues. The trim removed 2 bases at V and 8 bases at J, leaving 8 bases unmatched. The CDR3 DNA sequence: TGTGCCAGCAGTTTACCGAGTAGCGGGAGGGCGGATGAGCAGTTCTTC. Translating gives CASSLPSSGRADEQFF.

Regarding this clone: Other DNA sequences of this sample code for an identical CDR3. V and J are TRBV6-4 and TRBJ2-2; D not certain. V lost 2 bases, J lost 5 bases, and 6 bases lay in between. Per germline, CDR1 MRHNA and CDR2 SNTAGT. This CDR3 contains 13 residues. This CDR3 reads CASSDGVTGELFF. The CDR3 DNA is TGTGCCAGCAGTGACGGGGTTACCGGGGAGCTGTTTTTT.

V and J are TRBV5-1 and TRBJ2-2; D is perhaps TRBD2 (7 bases). Germline V gives CDR1 SGHRS, CDR2 YFSETQ. The CDR3 is made up of 18 amino acids. V lost 3 bases and J 0 bases, leaving 18 bases between the germline ends. For the CDR3, the DNA is TGCGCCAGCAGCTCGGGAGGTGGGACATTCGCGAACACCGGGGAGCTGTTTTTT. It encodes CASSSGGGTFANTGELFF.

This clone was seen more than once but under ten times. The chain has TRBV4-1 and TRBJ2-5; D gene ambiguous. The CDR3 runs to 12 residues. With 0 bases removed from V and 5 bases from J, the gap between germline ends came to 4 bases. Germline V lookup: CDR1 MGHRA, CDR2 YSYEKL. Here the CDR3 reads CASSQDFETQYF. In nucleotides, the CDR3 is TGCGCCAGCAGCCAAGATTTCGAGACCCAGTACTTC.

This chain uses TRBV5-5 with TRBJ2-7; 8 bases match TRBD1. V dropped 3 bases and J dropped 5; count of bases not matched to a gene: 7. Germline V gene sequence: CDR1 SGHKS, CDR2 YYEKEE (reference sequence). The CDR3 spans 14 residues. This chain's CDR3 is CASSSNQGAHEQYF. In DNA form, the CDR3 reads TGTGCCAGCAGCTCAAATCAGGGGGCCCACGAGCAGTACTTC.

This clone has a handful of counts. CDR3 sequence (DNA): TGTGCCAGTAGTACCTTGGGGACTAGCGGGAGCTCCTACGAGCAGTACTTC. This encodes CASSTLGTSGSSYEQYF. This sequence joins TRBV19 and TRBJ2-7; 14 bases agree with TRBD2. V dropped 4 bases and J dropped 0; count of bases not matched to a gene: 5. The germline gives CDR1 LNHDA, CDR2 SQIVND (reference sequence). The CDR3 contains 17 residues.

The chain uses TRBV11-2 and TRBJ2-3, with 9 bases aligning to TRBD1. Germline V gene sequence: CDR1 SGHAT, CDR2 FQNNGV. The CDR3 runs to 18 residues. V gave up 5 bases and J gave up 1 base; unmatched junction bases: 13. Here the CDR3 reads CASSPIWGTGIGTDTQYF. CDR3 in DNA: TGTGCCAGCAGCCCAATCTGGGGGACAGGGATAGGCACAGATACGCAGTATTTT.

The rearrangement joins TRBV24-1 to TRBJ2-1; 9 positions match TRBD1. The CDR3 sequence is 19 residues long. CDR1 and CDR2 from the germline V gene are KGHDR and SFDVKD. The junction had 14 bases not matched to a gene; V was cut back by 3 bases and J by 3 bases. The CDR3 DNA follows: TGTGCCACCAGTGATCTACAACCTCGCACAGGGGGCGGCTACAATGAGCAGTTCTTC. Protein sequence: CATSDLQPRTGGGYNEQFF.

This chain joins TRBV18 and TRBJ2-7, with 8 bases identical to TRBD2. Trimming cost V 3 bases and J 7 bases; bases outside gene matches: 11. CDR3 size: 15 residues. Germline CDR1 KGHSH, CDR2 LQKENI. The CDR3 region is CASSPLLAEPLEQYF. The DNA of the CDR3 is TGTGCCAGCTCACCTTTACTAGCGGAGCCCTTGGAGCAGTACTTC.

This chain joins TRBV28 and TRBJ2-7, with 11 nucleotides matching TRBD2. V lost 1 base to trimming and J lost 5 bases; unmatched junction nucleotides: 10. Looked up from germline, CDR1 is MDHEN and CDR2 is SYDVKM. CDR3 length: 17 amino acids. This CDR3 is CASSLYYGSGRADEQYF. CDR3 in DNA: TGTGCCAGCAGTTTATATTATGGTAGCGGGAGGGCCGACGAGCAGTACTTC.

The J gene is TRBJ2-1, the V gene TRBV18, with a possible D match to TRBD1 (6 bases). Deletions cut 6 bases from V and 5 bases from J, with 14 bases between. The CDR3 spans 14 residues. Germline V lookup: CDR1 KGHSH, CDR2 LQKENI. CDR3 DNA: TGTGCCAGCTCCCGTGGACAGCCCAACAATGAGCAGTTCTTC. Protein product: CASSRGQPNNEQFF.

The rearrangement joins TRBV7-9 to TRBJ1-1; D is unresolved. The germline CDR1 and CDR2 sequences are SEHNR and FQNEAQ (reference sequence). Trimming shortened V by 6 bases and J by 8 bases, and 16 bases separated the two germline ends. This CDR3 spans 13 amino acids. Written as DNA, the CDR3 is TGTGCCAGCAGTAAAGCGTCTATGTGGGAAGCTTTCTTT. It specifies CASSKASMWEAFF.

The count of this clone is one. The chain combines TRBV9 with TRBJ2-3, with D uncertain. This CDR3 has 15 amino acids. Germline assignment: CDR1 SGDLS and CDR2 YYNGEE. Trimming removed 5 bases from V and 2 bases from J, with 15 bases in between. Here the CDR3 reads CASSPGQTNTDTQYF. CDR3 coding DNA: TGTGCCAGCAGTCCGGGCCAAACTAACACAGATACGCAGTATTTT.

V is TRBV5-6 and J is TRBJ1-2, with no clear D. CDR3 length: 12 amino acids. Trimming took off 2 bases at V and 8 bases at J, with 10 bases between the two ends. Germline V gene data show CDR1 as SGHDT and CDR2 as YYEEEE. CDR3 sequence reads: CASSFRGRGYTF. The CDR3, as DNA: TGTGCCAGCAGCTTTCGGGGAAGAGGCTACACCTTC. The whole variable domain, filled in from reference TRBV5-6 and TRBJ1-2, reads DAGVTQSPTHLIKTRGQQVTLRCSPKSGHDTVSWYQQALGQGPQFIFQYYEEEERQRGNFPDRFSGHQFPNYSSELNVNALLLGDSALYLCASSFRGRGYTFGSGTRLTVV.

The V and J genes are TRBV7-9 and TRBJ2-7; D is unclear. The CDR3 runs to 12 residues. Germline CDR1 and CDR2: SEHNR and FQNEAQ (reference sequence). V was trimmed by 7 bases and J by 2 bases, leaving 9 bases between them. In DNA, the CDR3 is TGTGCCAGCAACGGACGGGCCTACGAGCAGTACTTC. It encodes CASNGRAYEQYF.

This clone came up once. The chain joins TRBV6-5 to TRBJ2-2; a weak D match, TRBD1 (6 bases). Germline V gene lookup returns CDR1 MNHEY and CDR2 SVGAGI. The ends were cut back, 7 bases at V and 5 bases at J, with 14 bases in the middle. CDR3 size: 14 residues. The CDR3 DNA is TGTGCCAGCATGTCGACAGGAGAAACCGGGGAGCTGTTTTTT. Translation: CASMSTGETGELFF.